A single sample is the source of the 27 T cell receptor beta chains below, sequenced in a study of technical replicates of blood from a handful of donors. Clones were sequenced by immunoSEQ multiplex PCR, and TCRdb holds only the in-frame ones, with some missing. The sample has some 11,000 clones, around 91% seen once; the top ten hold approximately 9%. The sequencing input was PBMCs. The receptor set was obtained from a human donor in good health.

This clone was found a few times. The chain couples TRBV4-1 to TRBJ1-1; D perhaps matches TRBD1 (6 bases). Trimming removed 4 bases at V and 6 bases at J, with 12 bases between. Germline CDR1 MGHRA, CDR2 YSYEKL. This CDR3 contains 13 residues. CDR3 sequence reads: CASSRDTGAEAFF. The DNA of the CDR3 is TGCGCCAGCAGCCGGGACACCGGGGCTGAAGCTTTCTTT.

The J gene is TRBJ1-5, the V gene TRBV5-1; D is possibly TRBD1 (6 bases). The CDR3 is 16 amino acids. The germline gives CDR1 SGHRS, CDR2 YFSETQ. V was shortened by 0 bases and J by 4 bases, with 14 bases between the two germline ends. The CDR3 coding sequence is TGCGCCAGCAGCTTGGGGAGTGGGGGCACGAATCAGCCCCAGCATTTT. Residues: CASSLGSGGTNQPQHF.

The J gene is TRBJ2-7, the V gene TRBV14; perhaps TRBD2 as D (6 bases). The germline V and J ends were trimmed by 3 bases and 3 bases, with 6 bases remaining between them. CDR1 SGHDN and CDR2 FVKESK come from the germline V gene. CDR3 length equals 12 residues. CDR3 coding DNA: TGTGCCAGCAGCCAGGACTACTACGAGCAGTACTTC. Its translation is CASSQDYYEQYF.

V and J are TRBV5-6 and TRBJ2-7; 7 nucleotides match TRBD1. Looked up from germline, CDR1 is SGHDT and CDR2 is YYEEEE. With 4 bases clipped from V and 0 bases from J, the junction kept 4 bases outside the gene matches. The CDR3 loop spans 14 amino acids. The CDR3 DNA reads as TGTGCCAGCAGCAAGGGACAGCCCTCCTACGAGCAGTACTTC. Its translation: CASSKGQPSYEQYF. Looking up the rest from reference TRBV5-6 and TRBJ2-7 gives the full variable domain: DAGVTQSPTHLIKTRGQQVTLRCSPKSGHDTVSWYQQALGQGPQFIFQYYEEEERQRGNFPDRFSGHQFPNYSSELNVNALLLGDSALYLCASSKGQPSYEQYFGPGTRLTVT.

The V call is TRBV6-1, the J call TRBJ2-1, with 7 bases matching TRBD1. Germline lookup yields CDR1 MNHNS and CDR2 SASEGT. There are 14 residues in the CDR3. V shed 7 bases and J 3 bases; nucleotides not matched to a gene: 6. For the CDR3, the DNA is TGTGCCAGCACCACCGGGACAGACTACAATGAGCAGTTCTTC. This codes for CASTTGTDYNEQFF.

The chain employs TRBV6-1 and TRBJ2-2, with 7 bases lining up with TRBD2. The V segment lost 7 bases and the J segment 4 bases; nucleotides outside the gene matches: 9. Germline-derived CDR1 and CDR2 are MNHNS and SASEGT. This CDR3 comprises 15 residues. CDR3 loop: CASTPGTTFTGELFF. DNA for the CDR3: TGTGCCAGCACCCCCGGGACTACCTTCACCGGGGAGCTGTTTTTT.

This chain joins TRBV5-4 and TRBJ2-7; unclear D gene. The CDR3 consists of 14 residues. The germline V and J ends were trimmed by 1 base and 0 bases, with 8 bases remaining between them. CDR1 is SGHNT and CDR2 is YYREEE in the germline V gene (reference sequence). In DNA, the CDR3 is TGTGCCAGCAGCTTGCAGCGCGGCTCCTACGAGCAGTACTTC. Amino acids: CASSLQRGSYEQYF. Supplemented by reference TRBV5-4 and TRBJ2-7, the full variable domain reads ETGVTQSPTHLIKTRGQQVTLRCSSQSGHNTVSWYQQALGQGPQFIFQYYREEENGRGNFPPRFSGLQFPNYSSELNVNALELDDSALYLCASSLQRGSYEQYFGPGTRLTVT.

The count of this clone is one. The chain couples TRBV9 to TRBJ2-2; a possible D gene is TRBD1 (6 bases). This CDR3 comprises 16 residues. Germline CDR1 SGDLS, CDR2 YYNGEE. The ends were cut back, 4 bases at V and 4 bases at J, with 17 bases in the middle. The CDR3 coding sequence is TGTGCCAGCAGCACTACAGGGTTTGATGGCACCGGGGAGCTGTTTTTT. This translates into CASSTTGFDGTGELFF.

The chain uses TRBV5-1 and TRBJ2-3; D call uncertain. CDR1 is SGHRS, CDR2 YFSETQ, per germline. This CDR3 has 12 amino acids. V gave up 4 bases and J gave up 0 bases, with 3 bases separating them. DNA for the CDR3: TGCGCCAGCAGCCGTAGCACAGATACGCAGTATTTT. It codes for CASSRSTDTQYF.

This rearrangement joins TRBV19 to TRBJ1-1; D may be TRBD1 (5 bases). V dropped 3 bases and J dropped 1 base, with 12 bases sitting between them. The CDR3 spans 15 residues. CDR1 LNHDA and CDR2 SQIVND come from the germline V gene (reference sequence). CDR3 bases: TGTGCCAGTAGTATCAAGGGACTCCAGAACACTGAAGCTTTCTTT. Encoded protein: CASSIKGLQNTEAFF.

The genes are TRBV18 and TRBJ2-1; TRBD1 matches at 8 bases. J gave up 7 bases and V 5 bases, and 10 bases lay outside the gene matches. The CDR3 runs to 15 residues. CDR1 KGHSH and CDR2 LQKENI come from the germline V gene. The DNA of the CDR3 is TGTGCCAGCTCATTACCAGGGGGCTTTGGGAATGAGCAGTTCTTC. This translates into CASSLPGGFGNEQFF.

This clone was seen once. The V and J genes are TRBV25-1 and TRBJ1-2; possible D gene TRBD1, 6 bases. This CDR3 contains 11 residues. V was trimmed by 3 bases and J by 7 bases, leaving 6 bases between them. Germline CDR1 reads MGHDK; CDR2 reads SYGVNS. The CDR3 loop is CASSDRGGYTF. CDR3 bases: TGTGCCAGCAGTGACAGGGGTGGCTACACCTTC.

For the CDR3, the DNA is TGTGCCAGTAGTATTTTTGGGGGGGACTCTGGGGCCAACGTCCTGACTTTC. Translating gives CASSIFGGDSGANVLTF. The rearrangement uses TRBV19 and TRBJ2-6, with TRBD2 matching over 7 bases. Germline V gives CDR1 LNHDA, CDR2 SQIVND (reference sequence). CDR3 size: 17 residues. The V segment lost 3 bases and the J segment 0 bases; nucleotides outside the gene matches: 5.

The chain links TRBV9 to TRBJ2-7; a possible D gene is TRBD2 (6 bases). Germline lookup yields CDR1 SGDLS and CDR2 YYNGEE. This CDR3 contains 16 residues. The ends were cut back, 0 bases at V and 3 bases at J, with 16 bases in the middle. CDR3 amino acids: CASSVGEGGGVYEQYF. The CDR3 DNA sequence: TGTGCCAGCAGCGTAGGGGAAGGTGGAGGGGTCTACGAGCAGTACTTC.

The J gene is TRBJ1-1, the V gene TRBV5-4; perhaps TRBD1 as D (5 bases). Trimming removed 0 bases at V and 3 bases at J, with 9 bases between. Germline assignment: CDR1 SGHNT and CDR2 YYREEE (reference sequence). CDR3 length: 14 amino acids. In DNA form, the CDR3 reads TGTGCCAGCAGCTTGGGGGCGGGGCACACTGAAGCTTTCTTT. Translating it yields CASSLGAGHTEAFF.

This clone was recorded once. This chain connects TRBV11-3 to TRBJ2-1; 10 bases match TRBD2. The CDR3 loop spans 15 amino acids. Germline V gene lookup returns CDR1 SGHNT and CDR2 YENEEA. The J segment lost 6 bases and the V segment lost 6 bases, leaving 8 bases of the junction unmatched. The CDR3 DNA is TGTGCCAGCAGGACCGGGACTAGCGAGTCCAATGAGCAGTTCTTC. Protein: CASRTGTSESNEQFF.

In its sample, this clone was seen once. The chain recombines TRBV5-1 with TRBJ2-5; 9 bases are shared with TRBD1. The germline gives CDR1 SGHRS, CDR2 YFSETQ. After removal of 4 bases from V and 5 bases from J, the junction contained 3 bases not matched to a gene. The CDR3 runs to 13 residues. CDR3 sequence: CASSRGQGETQYF. CDR3 DNA sequence: TGCGCCAGCAGCCGCGGACAGGGGGAGACCCAGTACTTC.

The table lists this clone with a count of one. The CDR3 bases are TGTGCCAGCAGCTTACATCAGGACTATGGCTACACCTTC. Its translation is CASSLHQDYGYTF. The V call is TRBV7-8, the J call TRBJ1-2; D remains ambiguous. This CDR3 has 13 amino acids. The germline V gene has CDR1 SGHVS and CDR2 FQNEAQ. Trimming cost V 2 bases and J 3 bases, with 7 bases left between them.

This sequence joins TRBV6-1 and TRBJ2-7; D might be TRBD2 (5 bases). Trimming stripped 2 bases from V and 5 bases from J, with 10 bases between. CDR1 MNHNS and CDR2 SASEGT come from the germline V gene. This CDR3 region has 13 residues. DNA for the CDR3: TGTGCCAGCAGTGAATTAGGCGGGCACGAGCAGTACTTC. Encoded protein: CASSELGGHEQYF.

This chain uses TRBV7-3 with TRBJ1-1, with D possibly being TRBD1 (5 bases). CDR1 is SGHTA and CDR2 is FQGTGA in the germline V gene. V dropped 5 bases and J dropped 1 base, with 8 bases sitting between them. This CDR3 region has 13 residues. CDR3 sequence reads: CASSPQGNTEAFF. CDR3 bases: TGTGCCAGCAGCCCTCAGGGGAACACTGAAGCTTTCTTT.

The chain uses TRBV11-2 and TRBJ2-3; D call uncertain. V was shortened by 0 bases and J by 1 base, with 5 bases between the two germline ends. Per the germline V gene, CDR1 is SGHAT and CDR2 is FQNNGV. The CDR3 covers 14 residues. The CDR3 is CASSLDGGTDTQYF. The CDR3 DNA is TGTGCCAGCAGCTTAGACGGAGGCACAGATACGCAGTATTTT.

V usage is TRBV19 and J usage is TRBJ1-2; 8 nucleotides line up with TRBD1. Germline V gene sequence: CDR1 LNHDA, CDR2 SQIVND (reference sequence). V lost 5 bases to trimming and J lost 7 bases; unmatched junction nucleotides: 9. The CDR3 has 14 residues. CDR3 in amino acids: CASSVDRGRGGYTF. The CDR3 coding sequence is TGTGCCAGTAGTGTTGACAGGGGAAGAGGTGGCTACACCTTC.

V gene TRBV6-1 combines with J gene TRBJ1-2, with 8 bases lining up with TRBD1. Germline assignment: CDR1 MNHNS and CDR2 SASEGT. V shed 8 bases and J 7 bases; nucleotides not matched to a gene: 9. This CDR3 comprises 13 residues. The CDR3 bases are TGTGCCAGCGAAGGGCAGGGGGCGCGTGGCTACACCTTC. This gives the protein CASEGQGARGYTF.

The gene calls are TRBV27 and TRBJ2-2; TRBD1 is a possible D gene (5 bases). CDR3 length equals 14 residues. CDR1 MNHEY and CDR2 SMNVEV come from the germline V gene (reference sequence). V gave up 7 bases and J gave up 4 bases, with 13 bases separating them. CDR3 sequence: CASTDTAITGELFF. In DNA form, the CDR3 reads TGTGCCAGCACGGACACCGCGATCACCGGGGAGCTGTTTTTT.

Only one count was recorded for this clone. V is TRBV5-5 and J is TRBJ2-7; D is possibly TRBD2 (6 bases). Trimming shortened V by 4 bases and J by 2 bases, and 16 bases separated the two germline ends. CDR1 is SGHKS and CDR2 is YYEKEE in the germline V gene (reference sequence). The CDR3 sequence is 15 residues long. In DNA, the CDR3 is TGTGCCAGCAGCCCGAGACTAGTCGTGCCCTACGAGCAGTACTTC. Protein sequence: CASSPRLVVPYEQYF. The whole variable domain, remainder taken from reference TRBV5-5 and TRBJ2-7, is DAGVTQSPTHLIKTRGQQVTLRCSPISGHKSVSWYQQVLGQGPQFIFQYYEKEERGRGNFPDRFSARQFPNYSSELNVNALLLGDSALYLCASSPRLVVPYEQYFGPGTRLTVT.

This rearrangement joins TRBV30 to TRBJ2-1; 7 bases line up with TRBD1. J lost 4 bases, V lost 0 bases, and 12 bases had no gene match. The CDR3 spans 17 residues. From germline, CDR1 is GTSNPN and CDR2 SVGIG (reference sequence). The CDR3 loop reads CAWSVPRGYWKYNEQFF. As DNA, the CDR3 is TGTGCCTGGAGTGTCCCCAGGGGGTACTGGAAGTACAATGAGCAGTTCTTC.

V and J are TRBV27 and TRBJ2-7, with TRBD1 matching over 7 bases. Per germline, CDR1 MNHEY and CDR2 SMNVEV (reference sequence). V lost 9 bases and J lost 11; bases outside the gene matches: 7. This CDR3 region has 10 residues. The CDR3 coding sequence is TGTGCCAGTGGGACAGAGATTGAGTACTTC. Its protein product is CASGTEIEYF.